These T cell receptor beta chains were read from a single sample in a study of blood T cells in healthy people across ages. TCRdb redid the calling of the 5' RACE reads with MiXCR, one entry per CDR3 protein. Of over 1.5 million distinct CDR3 sequences listed, about 49% are singletons. Sequenced: blood. These TCRs come from a woman in her forties in good health. The CDR3 runs from the conserved cysteine through the conserved F or W. D genes are given only for firm matches. The size entry is marked missing in some rows and otherwise reads once, few, many or a size class.

>few|TRBV7-8|TRBJ2-7|TRBD2
TGTGCCAGCAGCTTACTTACCGGGACTACTCTCCACGAGCAGTACTTC
CASSLLTGTTLHEQYF
>.|TRBV3-1|TRBJ2-7|TRBD2
TGTGCCAGCAGCCCAAGTATAGTACTAGCGGCAGATATCTACGAGCAGTACTTC
CASSPSIVLAADIYEQYF
>.|TRBV6-6|TRBJ2-5|TRBD1
TGTGCCAGCAGCCTCCCCGACAGGGGACAAGAGACCCAGTACTTC
CASSLPDRGQETQYF
>once|TRBV12-3/TRBV12-4|TRBJ1-6|TRBD1
TGTGCCAGCAGTTTGACCGGGACAGGAAATTCACTCCTCCACTTT
CASSLTGTGNSLLHF
>.|TRBV5-1|TRBJ2-5|.
TGCGCCAGCAGCTTAGTCCCGGGGGATTACCAAGAGACCCAGTACTTC
CASSLVPGDYQETQYF
>.|TRBV18|TRBJ2-1|.
TGTGCCAGCTCACCAAGATCGCAGGCTTACAATGAGCAGTTCTTC
CASSPRSQAYNEQFF
>few|TRBV6-5|TRBJ2-7|TRBD1
TGTGCCAGCAGTTACGGGGCAGGGGGCTACTACGAGCAGTACTTC
CASSYGAGGYYEQYF
>few|TRBV7-2|TRBJ1-5|TRBD1
TGTGCCAGCAGCTTAACTGGCAGGGGGCCGAATCAGCCCCAGCATTTT
CASSLTGRGPNQPQHF
>.|TRBV15|TRBJ2-6|.
TGTGCCACCAGCAGAGGCCCTCGGGACCACCGTCCTGGGGCCAACGTCCTGACTTTC
CATSRGPRDHRPGANVLTF
>.|TRBV28|TRBJ2-5|.
TGTGCCAGCAGTTCGCTTCAAACTGGGACGGGGAGTAAAGAGACCCAGTACTTC
CASSSLQTGTGSKETQYF
>once|TRBV5-1|TRBJ2-2|TRBD2
TGCGCCAGCAGCCCGGGACTAGCGGGGGACGGCGGGGAGCTGTTTTTT
CASSPGLAGDGGELFF
>few|TRBV6-5|TRBJ2-5|TRBD2
TGTGCCAGCAGTTACTGGATAGCGGGCAATCAAGAGACCCAGTACTTC
CASSYWIAGNQETQYF
>.|TRBV20-1|TRBJ2-7|TRBD1
TGCAGTGCTAGAGATCCTGCCCTTACAGGGGTGTCAGGCGAGCAGTACTTC
CSARDPALTGVSGEQYF
>.|TRBV4-2|TRBJ2-5|TRBD2
TGTGCCAGCAGCCAAGCCCCTAGCGGGCCAAGCTCCTACAATGAGCAGTACTTC
CASSQAPSGPSSYNEQYF
>.|TRBV7-3|TRBJ2-5|.
TGTGCCAGCAGCGCCCACAACGAAGAGACCCAGTACTTC
CASSAHNEETQYF
>.|TRBV4-3|TRBJ2-5|.
TGCGCCAGCAGCCAAGAATCCGCGTTCGGGGAGACCCAGTACTTC
CASSQESAFGETQYF
>.|TRBV12-3/TRBV12-4|TRBJ2-7|TRBD2
TGTGCCAGCAGTTTAGCGCTCGGGGCTAGCGGGGGGTCCAACAATGAGCAGTACTTC
CASSLALGASGGSNNEQYF
>once|TRBV6-1|TRBJ1-1|.
TGTGCCAGCAGTGCCATACAGGGCGTCAGAAACACTGAAGCTTTCTTT
CASSAIQGVRNTEAFF
>.|TRBV28|TRBJ1-6|.
TGTGCCAGCCTCAGGGGTACGGGTTCACCCCTCCACTTT
CASLRGTGSPLHF
>.|TRBV28|TRBJ1-4|.
TGTGCCAGCAGTTTAAAGCAAGAAAAACTGTTTTTT
CASSLKQEKLFF
>.|TRBV12-3/TRBV12-4|TRBJ1-5|.
TGTGCCAGCAGTTTATCCTCTGGCAATCAGCCCCAGCATTTT
CASSLSSGNQPQHF
>.|TRBV28|TRBJ2-1|TRBD1
TGTGCCAGCAGTTTCCCTCGAACAGGGGTCCTCTATGAGCAGTTCTTC
CASSFPRTGVLYEQFF
>.|TRBV7-9|TRBJ1-2|.
TGTGCCAGCAGCCATACCTATGGCTACACCTTC
CASSHTYGYTF
>.|TRBV20-1|TRBJ2-7|.
TGCAGTGTTAACAGGGTCAGCTCCTACGAGCAGTACTTC
CSVNRVSSYEQYF
>.|TRBV6-2/TRBV6-3|TRBJ2-1|.
TGTGCCAGCAGTTTCGGTATCCAAGAGACCCAGTTCTTC
CASSFGIQETQFF
>.|TRBV5-8|TRBJ2-3|.
TGTGCCAGCAGCTTGACCGCGGTCCGGACCAGCACAGATACGCAGTATTTT
CASSLTAVRTSTDTQYF
>.|TRBV27|TRBJ2-1|TRBD2
TGTGCCAGCAGTCCCGGGATAGCGGGGGTCAATGAGCAGTTCTTC
CASSPGIAGVNEQFF
>.|TRBV20-1|TRBJ1-2|.
TGCAGTGCTAGAGTTGTAGGTCAGGGTACCAGCGGAAGAGGCTACACCTTC
CSARVVGQGTSGRGYTF
>.|TRBV5-1|TRBJ2-1|TRBD2
TGCGCCAGCACCCTAGCGGGGGAGTCCTACAATGAGCAGTTCTTC
CASTLAGESYNEQFF
>.|TRBV5-1|TRBJ2-1|.
TGCGCCAGCAGCTTCAGAAACCAAGAGACCCAGTTCTTC
CASSFRNQETQFF
>few|TRBV15|TRBJ2-1|TRBD1
TGTGCCACCGATGTGGGGACAGGGGACGACGATGAGCAGTTCTTC
CATDVGTGDDDEQFF
>few|TRBV27|TRBJ2-1|TRBD1
TGTGCCAGCAGCCCTGGACCGGGACAGGGAGGGAATGAGCAGTTCTTC
CASSPGPGQGGNEQFF
>few|TRBV5-8|TRBJ2-5|TRBD2
TGTGCCAGCAGCAAGATGGACGGACTAGCGTCGCAAGAGACCCAGTACTTC
CASSKMDGLASQETQYF
>.|TRBV28|TRBJ2-7|.
TGTGCCAGCACCCGTGACTCCTACGAGCAGTACTTC
CASTRDSYEQYF
>once|TRBV12-3/TRBV12-4|TRBJ1-3|.
TGTGCCAGCAACGGGGCTAAGCTTTACTCTGGAAACACCATATATTTT
CASNGAKLYSGNTIYF
>.|TRBV9|TRBJ2-5|.
TGTGCCAGCAGCGCTGAAACAGAGTCTGATACCCAGTACTTC
CASSAETESDTQYF
>.|TRBV19|TRBJ2-1|.
TGTGCCAGTAGTTTCCCCAGTGCCAATGAGCAGTTCTTC
CASSFPSANEQFF
>.|TRBV7-9|TRBJ1-4|.
TGTGCCAGCAGCGACACAGGGTGGGATGAAAAACTGTTTTTT
CASSDTGWDEKLFF
>.|TRBV12-3/TRBV12-4|TRBJ1-2|.
TGTGCCAGCACTAGGACACCATCAAGCGACAGCTACACCTTC
CASTRTPSSDSYTF